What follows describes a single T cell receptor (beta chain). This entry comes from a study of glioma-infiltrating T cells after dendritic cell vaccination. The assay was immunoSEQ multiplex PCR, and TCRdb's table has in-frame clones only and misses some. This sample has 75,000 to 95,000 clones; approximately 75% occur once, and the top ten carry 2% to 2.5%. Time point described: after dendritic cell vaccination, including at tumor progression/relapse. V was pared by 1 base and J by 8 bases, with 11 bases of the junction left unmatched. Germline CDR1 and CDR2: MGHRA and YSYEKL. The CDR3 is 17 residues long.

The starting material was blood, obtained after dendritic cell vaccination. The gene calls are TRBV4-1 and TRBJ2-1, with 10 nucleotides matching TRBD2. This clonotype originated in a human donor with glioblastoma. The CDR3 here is CASSQARSSGSYDEQFF. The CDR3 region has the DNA TGCGCCAGCAGCCAAGCTCGCTCTAGCGGGAGTTACGATGAGCAGTTCTTC.